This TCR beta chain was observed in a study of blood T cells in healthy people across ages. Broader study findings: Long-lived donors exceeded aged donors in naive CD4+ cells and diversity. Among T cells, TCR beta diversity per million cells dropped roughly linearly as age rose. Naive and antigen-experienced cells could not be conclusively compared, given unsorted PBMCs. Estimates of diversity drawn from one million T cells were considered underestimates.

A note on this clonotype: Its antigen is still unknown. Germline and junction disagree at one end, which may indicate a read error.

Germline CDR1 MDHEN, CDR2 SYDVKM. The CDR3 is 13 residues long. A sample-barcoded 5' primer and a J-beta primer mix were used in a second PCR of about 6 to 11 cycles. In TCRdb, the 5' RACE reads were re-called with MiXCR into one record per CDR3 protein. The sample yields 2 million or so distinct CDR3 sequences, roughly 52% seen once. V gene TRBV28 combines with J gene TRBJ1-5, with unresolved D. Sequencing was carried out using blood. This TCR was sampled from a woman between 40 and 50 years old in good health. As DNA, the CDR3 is TGTGCCAGCAGTTTATTAGGAGCTCAGTCCCAGCATTTT. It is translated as CASSLLGAQSQHF.